This passage covers 8 T cell receptor beta chains from one sample sequenced in a study of blood T cell repertoires in COVID-19. The protocol was immunoSEQ multiplex PCR, while the TCRdb copy is restricted to in-frame clones and leaves out a portion. This sample has some 200,000 clones, with approximately 90% found just once. Sequenced input: PBMCs or T cells enriched from blood (not recorded which). These receptors were taken from a woman in her 30s who had recovered from COVID-19.

The chain recombines TRBV4-3 with TRBJ2-7; 7 bases map to TRBD2. The ends lost 0 bases at V and 7 bases at J; junction bases unmatched: 9. The CDR3 covers 15 residues. Germline-derived CDR1 and CDR2 are LGHNA and YSLEER. CDR3: CASSQEASGAQEQYF. The DNA of the CDR3 is TGCGCCAGCAGCCAAGAAGCAAGCGGGGCCCAGGAGCAGTACTTC.

The rearrangement links TRBV28 to TRBJ2-3; TRBD1 is a possible D gene (6 bases). Germline V lookup: CDR1 MDHEN, CDR2 SYDVKM. Trimming removed 2 bases from V and 4 bases from J, with 13 bases in between. The CDR3 consists of 15 residues. The CDR3 DNA reads as TGTGCCAGCAGTTTAAGTGGGGGCCTCCCAGATACGCAGTATTTT. It translates to CASSLSGGLPDTQYF.

The chain joins TRBV4-2 to TRBJ1-2; 9 nucleotides agree with TRBD1. V was clipped by 0 bases and J by 8 bases; unmatched bases: 4. CDR3 length: 14 residues. Germline assignment: CDR1 LGHNA and CDR2 YNFKEQ. The CDR3 protein is CASSQERTGDGYTF. In DNA, the CDR3 is TGTGCCAGCAGCCAAGAGCGGACAGGGGACGGCTACACCTTC.

The chain employs TRBV12-3 or TRBV12-4 and TRBJ1-1; D not certain. CDR3 size: 12 residues. V shed 1 base and J shed 5 bases, with 5 bases lying between them. CDR3 in amino acids: CASSLGRTEAFF. In DNA, the CDR3 is TGTGCCAGCAGTTTAGGGAGGACTGAAGCTTTCTTT.

The CDR3 region is CASSPRSNTEAFF. The CDR3 region has the DNA TGTGCCAGCAGCCCCCGGTCGAACACTGAAGCTTTCTTT. The genes are TRBV11-3 and TRBJ1-1; D remains ambiguous. The ends were cut back, 5 bases at V and 1 base at J, with 8 bases in the middle. The length of the CDR3 is 13 residues. CDR1 SGHNT and CDR2 YENEEA come from the germline V gene.

J is TRBJ1-1 and V is TRBV19; D remains unclear. The length of the CDR3 is 13 residues. V was shortened by 4 bases and J by 0 bases, with 6 bases between the two germline ends. The germline V gene has CDR1 LNHDA and CDR2 SQIVND (reference sequence). The CDR3 DNA sequence: TGTGCCAGTAGTAATCTTGTGAACACTGAAGCTTTCTTT. Translated, it gives CASSNLVNTEAFF.

As to this clone: The junction and the germline gene differ at one end; a read error may be behind it. The chain links TRBV11-2 to TRBJ2-1; possible D gene TRBD1, 6 bases. The CDR3 spans 14 residues. The V gene's germline CDR1 is SGHAT and CDR2 FQNNGV. The CDR3 loop reads CASRLGDTNNEQFF. The CDR3 DNA is TGTGCCAGCCGCTTGGGGGACACTAACAATGAGCAGTTCTTC.

V usage is TRBV14 and J usage is TRBJ1-4; D possibly corresponds to TRBD1 (5 bases). CDR1 is SGHDN and CDR2 is FVKESK in the germline V gene. The CDR3 is 16 amino acids. Deletions cut 5 bases from V and 3 bases from J, with 16 bases between. The CDR3 here is CASSLSQAGANEKLFF. CDR3 bases: TGTGCCAGCAGCTTATCACAAGCGGGGGCTAATGAAAAACTGTTTTTT.